This T cell receptor beta chain was identified during a study of blood T cell repertoires in COVID-19 (dated by TCRdb to about 2020). Notes on the research overall: The collaborator samples originated in the United States, Italy and Spain and spanned the acute and convalescent phases of COVID-19. Deeply sampled blood TCRbeta repertoires from subjects exposed to, actively infected with, or recovered from COVID-19 were included in the dataset. The material from the prospective study consisted of cDNA or gDNA derived from T cells, B-cell-depleted T cells, or PBMCs. The sample metadata nearly always contained a de-identified subject ID, COVID-19 status, age in years and sex. HLA class I and class II types, where available, came from metadata supplied by the sample provider rather than from assay-based typing. The repertoires were released in a freely available public database intended as a resource for research on the immune response to SARS-CoV-2. Samples came from the ongoing ImmuneRACE study (first 160 participants) plus 1,254 subjects from 6 global collaborators. Here is what the overall study found, with its caveats: How much clinical and demographic metadata was included differed by source and by participant, and the metadata was provided uncurated.

The immunoSEQ Assay, a bias-controlled multiplex PCR, was used to amplify TCRbeta CDR3 regions from genomic DNA. The authors processed their data as follows. Nucleated cell counts per sample were estimated from amplification of reference gene primers within the assay. To quantify the absolute abundance of each unique TCRbeta CDR3 rearrangement, sequence reads were collapsed and filtered. Productive Simpson clonality was computed per sample as the square root of Simpson's diversity index over productive rearrangements. TCRdb carries this immuneACCESS record with in-frame sequences only. Its versions omit some clonotypes, under half of them owing to an unresolved V gene in the studies checked, with the rest unexplained. The V and J calls and clone size come from that table; D and trimming were worked out from the DNA. The sample includes 140,000 to 150,000 clones, with roughly 80% observed a single time. Approximately 2.7% of the sample rests with the top ten.

Whole blood was collected in K2EDTA tubes by collaborating institutions according to the institutions' own protocols. For TCRbeta analysis, collaborator samples were shipped as frozen whole blood, as isolated PBMCs, or as DNA extracted from either sample type. In regard to this clone: Its antigen is currently not known. No per-base quality is available; no much larger clone lies one base away.

The CDR3 sequence holds 12 residues, the cysteine and phenylalanine included. Only the CDR3 DNA is retained, 36 bases long and in frame from the first base. Taken from the germline V gene, the CDR1 and CDR2 loops are SQVTM and ANQGSEA. Here V drops 7 bases and J drops 4 bases, and the junction holds 4 bases not matched to any gene. The receptor's source is a woman between 40 and 55 years old with active or convalescent COVID-19. The V and J genes are TRBV29-1 and TRBJ1-2; 9 nucleotides in the junction match TRBD1. Sample: peripheral blood. The sequenced DNA: TGCAGCGCTACGACAGGGGGCTATGGCTACACCTTC. Translation gives CSATTGGYGYTF.